A selection of T cell receptor beta chains follows, all from one sample in a study of CXCR3-negative and CXCR3-positive naive CD8 T cells. TCRdb reprocessed the 5' RACE reads, with one entry per CDR3 protein and no DNA. The sample has approximately 47,000 distinct CDR3 sequences, and its top ten clones hold 2% to 3%. The sample consisted of naive CXCR3- CD8+ T cells from blood. These receptors originate from a human donor in good health. Some clones in this sample may be carry-over from other donors' samples. Both conserved end residues are part of each CDR3.

CSTPFGGGLTDTQYF	TRBV20-1	TRBJ2-3	15
CSARERAKGIYGYTF	TRBV20-1	TRBJ1-2	15
CASRNRGSPLHF	TRBV6-5	TRBJ1-6	12
CSVGQGHSYEQYF	TRBV29-1	TRBJ2-7	13
CARMKFGRSSYNEQFF	TRBV28	TRBJ2-1	16
CASSLSGGYDEQFF	TRBV5-1	TRBJ2-1	14
CASSFGTAGEQFF	TRBV5-5	TRBJ2-1	13
CSATRALSNQPQHF	TRBV20-1	TRBJ1-5	14
CASSPPGQGYTGELFF	TRBV7-7	TRBJ2-2	16
CASSFGAVGTEAFF	TRBV5-1	TRBJ1-1	14
CSARDGRDRNYGYTF	TRBV20-1	TRBJ1-2	15